Listed below are T cell receptor beta chains from one sample, sequenced in a study of shared clonotypes between healthy human individuals. Some clones are missing from TCRdb's copy, which holds only in-frame ones; the method was immunoSEQ multiplex PCR. The table records about 1 million clones, around 74% of them present only once. The specimen sequenced was memory CD4+ T cells sorted from blood. The receptors shown here come from a man aged 18-30 years in good health. Both conserved end residues are part of each CDR3. D genes are given only for firm matches. Clone size is shown for a subset of rows, as once, few, many or a class of expanded clone.

j_gene: TRBJ2-1; len: 15; d_gene: TRBD2; v_gene: TRBV10-1; abundance: NA; CDR3nt: TGCGCCAGCAGTCCGGGACTAGCGGGAAGCGCTGAGCAGTTCTTC; CDR3aa: CASSPGLAGSAEQFF
j_gene: TRBJ1-2; len: 15; d_gene: NA; v_gene: TRBV2; abundance: NA; CDR3nt: TGTGCCAGCAGTACGGACGACACAGGGCGCTATGGCTACACCTTC; CDR3aa: CASSTDDTGRYGYTF
j_gene: TRBJ2-7; len: 15; d_gene: NA; v_gene: TRBV5-6; abundance: many; CDR3nt: TGTGCCAGCAGCGTGGGACACCGGCCAACCTACGAGCAGTACTTC; CDR3aa: CASSVGHRPTYEQYF
j_gene: TRBJ1-5; len: 14; d_gene: TRBD1; v_gene: TRBV30; abundance: NA; CDR3nt: TGTGCCTGGAGTGTAACAGGGGGCAATCAGCCCCAGCATTTT; CDR3aa: CAWSVTGGNQPQHF
j_gene: TRBJ2-5; len: 14; d_gene: NA; v_gene: TRBV18; abundance: NA; CDR3nt: TGTGCCAGCTCACCATGGATTCCATCGGAGACCCAGTACTTC; CDR3aa: CASSPWIPSETQYF
j_gene: TRBJ1-2; len: 14; d_gene: NA; v_gene: TRBV28; abundance: once; CDR3nt: TGTGCCAGCCTGAGGGGCTACCAAAACTATGGCTACACCTTC; CDR3aa: CASLRGYQNYGYTF
j_gene: TRBJ1-2; len: 13; d_gene: NA; v_gene: TRBV15; abundance: NA; CDR3nt: TGTGCCACCAGCAGAACAGGGAACTATGGCTACACCTTC; CDR3aa: CATSRTGNYGYTF
j_gene: TRBJ1-3; len: 15; d_gene: NA; v_gene: TRBV9; abundance: NA; CDR3nt: TGTGCCAGCAGCGTCGCAGGAAACTCTGGAAACACCATATATTTT; CDR3aa: CASSVAGNSGNTIYF
j_gene: TRBJ2-1; len: 11; d_gene: TRBD2; v_gene: TRBV30; abundance: NA; CDR3nt: TGTGCCTGGGGGACTAGCGTTGAGCAGTTCTTC; CDR3aa: CAWGTSVEQFF
j_gene: TRBJ1-1; len: 15; d_gene: NA; v_gene: TRBV4-1; abundance: NA; CDR3nt: TGCGCCAGCAGCCCAGCGGGACACCAAGTCGGGGGAGCTTTCTTT; CDR3aa: CASSPAGHQVGGAFF
j_gene: TRBJ1-6; len: 13; d_gene: NA; v_gene: TRBV11-1; abundance: NA; CDR3nt: TGTGCCAGCAGCTTAGGGGGCGATTCACCCCTCCACTTT; CDR3aa: CASSLGGDSPLHF
j_gene: TRBJ2-5; len: 17; d_gene: TRBD2; v_gene: TRBV4-1; abundance: NA; CDR3nt: TGCGCCAGCAGCCAAGAACAAGCGGGAGGGCTCAGAGAGACCCAGTACTTC; CDR3aa: CASSQEQAGGLRETQYF
j_gene: TRBJ1-2; len: 16; d_gene: NA; v_gene: TRBV7-2; abundance: once; CDR3nt: TGTGCCAGCAGCTTAGTCGTTGGTCTGGTGGGAGATGGCTACACCTTC; CDR3aa: CASSLVVGLVGDGYTF
j_gene: TRBJ1-1; len: 15; d_gene: TRBD1; v_gene: TRBV28; abundance: NA; CDR3nt: TGTGCCAGCAGTTTCTCCGGGACAGGGTTACCTGAAGCTTTCTTT; CDR3aa: CASSFSGTGLPEAFF
j_gene: TRBJ2-5; len: 17; d_gene: TRBD2; v_gene: TRBV10-1; abundance: NA; CDR3nt: TGCGCCAGTTCCTTAGGAAGTAGCGGGAGTATTAGGGAGACCCAGTACTTC; CDR3aa: CASSLGSSGSIRETQYF
j_gene: TRBJ2-5; len: 10; d_gene: NA; v_gene: TRBV7-9; abundance: few; CDR3nt: TGTGCCAGCAGCGAAGAGACCCAGTACTTC; CDR3aa: CASSEETQYF
j_gene: TRBJ1-1; len: 13; d_gene: NA; v_gene: TRBV18; abundance: NA; CDR3nt: TGTGCCAGCTCTCTGTCCGGAAACACTGAAGCTTTCTTT; CDR3aa: CASSLSGNTEAFF
j_gene: TRBJ1-1; len: 15; d_gene: NA; v_gene: TRBV19; abundance: NA; CDR3nt: TGTGCCAGTACCTCTCGGACAGCCGAGAACACTGAAGCTTTCTTT; CDR3aa: CASTSRTAENTEAFF
j_gene: TRBJ2-6; len: 14; d_gene: NA; v_gene: TRBV27; abundance: NA; CDR3nt: TGTGCCAGCAGTTCATTGTCTGGGGCCAACGTCCTGACTTTC; CDR3aa: CASSSLSGANVLTF
j_gene: TRBJ2-3; len: 14; d_gene: NA; v_gene: TRBV9; abundance: NA; CDR3nt: TGTGCCAGCAGCGCCTCCCTGGGCTCTGGTACGCAGTATTTT; CDR3aa: CASSASLGSGTQYF
j_gene: TRBJ1-5; len: 18; d_gene: TRBD1; v_gene: TRBV6-1; abundance: NA; CDR3nt: TGTGCCAGCAGTGAAAAGGCCGGGACAGGGACTAGGAATCAGCCCCAGCATTTT; CDR3aa: CASSEKAGTGTRNQPQHF
j_gene: TRBJ1-1; len: 14; d_gene: TRBD1; v_gene: TRBV7-3; abundance: NA; CDR3nt: TGTGCCAGCAGGGACAGGGGCAGGAACACTGAAGCTTTCTTT; CDR3aa: CASRDRGRNTEAFF
j_gene: TRBJ1-1; len: 14; d_gene: NA; v_gene: TRBV25-1; abundance: few; CDR3nt: TGTGCCAGCAGTGAATCAGGGACTAACACTGAAGCTTTCTTT; CDR3aa: CASSESGTNTEAFF
j_gene: TRBJ1-5; len: 11; d_gene: NA; v_gene: TRBV20-1; abundance: NA; CDR3nt: TGCAGTGCTAGAGATTCCCAAACCCAGCATTTT; CDR3aa: CSARDSQTQHF
j_gene: TRBJ1-4; len: 15; d_gene: NA; v_gene: TRBV9; abundance: few; CDR3nt: TGTGCCAGCAGCGTTTTCCCCTCGGAGGGTGAAAAACTGTTTTTT; CDR3aa: CASSVFPSEGEKLFF
j_gene: TRBJ1-1; len: 16; d_gene: TRBD1; v_gene: TRBV4-1; abundance: few; CDR3nt: TGCGCCAGCAGCATCCGAACGGGGACAGGGCCCACTGAAGCTTTCTTT; CDR3aa: CASSIRTGTGPTEAFF
j_gene: TRBJ2-1; len: 14; d_gene: TRBD2; v_gene: TRBV19; abundance: NA; CDR3nt: TGTGCCAGTAATCGGGGGGACTTTGAGAATGAGCAGTTCTTC; CDR3aa: CASNRGDFENEQFF
j_gene: TRBJ1-5; len: 14; d_gene: NA; v_gene: TRBV5-6; abundance: NA; CDR3nt: TGTGCCAGCAGCTTGTCAATCGGGACCCAGCCCCAGCATTTT; CDR3aa: CASSLSIGTQPQHF
j_gene: TRBJ2-7; len: 15; d_gene: TRBD1; v_gene: TRBV18; abundance: NA; CDR3nt: TGTGCCAGCTCCCCCGGGACAGGGCCTTCCTACGAGCAGTACTTC; CDR3aa: CASSPGTGPSYEQYF
j_gene: TRBJ1-4; len: 11; d_gene: NA; v_gene: TRBV20-1; abundance: NA; CDR3nt: TGCAGTGCTTGGGTTAATGAAAAACTGTTTTTT; CDR3aa: CSAWVNEKLFF
j_gene: TRBJ1-1; len: 14; d_gene: NA; v_gene: TRBV7-6; abundance: NA; CDR3nt: TGTGCCAGCACGCTGATTGGGGGCAAGACTGAAGCTTTCTTT; CDR3aa: CASTLIGGKTEAFF
j_gene: TRBJ2-2; len: 15; d_gene: TRBD1; v_gene: TRBV7-8; abundance: NA; CDR3nt: TGTGCCAGCAGCTCCGGGACAGCTTACACCGGGGAGCTGTTTTTT; CDR3aa: CASSSGTAYTGELFF
j_gene: TRBJ2-2; len: 15; d_gene: TRBD1; v_gene: TRBV19; abundance: NA; CDR3nt: TGTGCCAGTAGTCGACAGGGGCTAAACACCGGGGAGCTGTTTTTT; CDR3aa: CASSRQGLNTGELFF
j_gene: TRBJ1-1; len: 16; d_gene: TRBD1; v_gene: TRBV19; abundance: NA; CDR3nt: TGTGCCAGTAGTATGGGCAGGGGGCGTTGGGACACTGAAGCTTTCTTT; CDR3aa: CASSMGRGRWDTEAFF
j_gene: TRBJ2-1; len: 13; d_gene: TRBD2; v_gene: TRBV27; abundance: NA; CDR3nt: TGTGCCAGCGGGACTAGCGGGGGGATCGAGCAGTTCTTC; CDR3aa: CASGTSGGIEQFF
j_gene: TRBJ1-2; len: 14; d_gene: TRBD1; v_gene: TRBV18; abundance: NA; CDR3nt: TGTGCCAGCTCACGGGAGACAGGGTCCGATGGCTACACCTTC; CDR3aa: CASSRETGSDGYTF
j_gene: TRBJ1-1; len: 12; d_gene: NA; v_gene: TRBV29-1; abundance: NA; CDR3nt: TGCAGCGTCGAAGTCGCGGGGACTGAAGCTTTCTTT; CDR3aa: CSVEVAGTEAFF
j_gene: TRBJ1-1; len: 15; d_gene: NA; v_gene: TRBV5-4; abundance: NA; CDR3nt: TGTGCCAGCAGCTTGGTTGCAGAAGGGGACACTGAAGCTTTCTTT; CDR3aa: CASSLVAEGDTEAFF
j_gene: TRBJ2-5; len: 14; d_gene: NA; v_gene: TRBV5-4; abundance: NA; CDR3nt: TGTGCCAGCAGCCTACTTAGTTCACAAGAGACCCAGTACTTC; CDR3aa: CASSLLSSQETQYF
j_gene: TRBJ2-7; len: 13; d_gene: NA; v_gene: TRBV12-5; abundance: NA; CDR3nt: TGTGCTAGTGGCCCCTCGGGGGGCGACGAGCAGTACTTC; CDR3aa: CASGPSGGDEQYF
j_gene: TRBJ2-3; len: 12; d_gene: NA; v_gene: TRBV10-1; abundance: NA; CDR3nt: TGCGCCAGCAGCGAGAGGACAGATACGCAGTATTTT; CDR3aa: CASSERTDTQYF
j_gene: TRBJ1-1; len: 15; d_gene: NA; v_gene: TRBV18; abundance: NA; CDR3nt: TGTGCCAGCTCACCACCGCGGCAGATGAACACTGAAGCTTTCTTT; CDR3aa: CASSPPRQMNTEAFF
j_gene: TRBJ2-1; len: 15; d_gene: NA; v_gene: TRBV9; abundance: few; CDR3nt: TGTGCCAGCAGCTTCCGCCCGGACTTGTACAATGAGCAGTTCTTC; CDR3aa: CASSFRPDLYNEQFF
j_gene: TRBJ2-1; len: 16; d_gene: NA; v_gene: TRBV9; abundance: NA; CDR3nt: TGTGCCAGCAGCGCCCCCGAAGGGGTTCCGACCAATGAGCAGTTCTTC; CDR3aa: CASSAPEGVPTNEQFF
j_gene: TRBJ1-5; len: 15; d_gene: NA; v_gene: TRBV15; abundance: NA; CDR3nt: TGTGCCACCAGCAGAGGGGGGGAGGGCAATCAGCCCCAGCATTTT; CDR3aa: CATSRGGEGNQPQHF
j_gene: TRBJ1-5; len: 15; d_gene: NA; v_gene: TRBV7-2; abundance: NA; CDR3nt: TGTGCCAGCAGCTTAGAGTCCGGGACGGGTCAGCCCCAGCATTTT; CDR3aa: CASSLESGTGQPQHF
j_gene: TRBJ1-3; len: 17; d_gene: NA; v_gene: TRBV18; abundance: once; CDR3nt: TGTGCCAGCTCAGCGTGGGGCGACAGGAACTCTGGAAACACCATATATTTT; CDR3aa: CASSAWGDRNSGNTIYF
j_gene: TRBJ2-7; len: 12; d_gene: NA; v_gene: TRBV2; abundance: NA; CDR3nt: TGTGCCAGCTCAAGGACCCTCTACGAGCAGTACTTC; CDR3aa: CASSRTLYEQYF
j_gene: TRBJ1-1; len: 15; d_gene: NA; v_gene: TRBV21-1; abundance: NA; CDR3nt: TGTGCCAGCAGCAGAAGGGACAGACTGAACACTGAAGCTTTCTTT; CDR3aa: CASSRRDRLNTEAFF
j_gene: TRBJ2-4; len: 15; d_gene: TRBD1; v_gene: TRBV18; abundance: NA; CDR3nt: TGTGCCAGCTCTCACCCTGGGACAGACAAAAACATTCAGTACTTC; CDR3aa: CASSHPGTDKNIQYF
j_gene: TRBJ1-1; len: 13; d_gene: NA; v_gene: TRBV5-1; abundance: NA; CDR3nt: TGCGCCAGCAGCCCGGGACCTAACACTGAAGCTTTCTTT; CDR3aa: CASSPGPNTEAFF
j_gene: TRBJ2-3; len: 16; d_gene: TRBD2; v_gene: TRBV14; abundance: many; CDR3nt: TGTGCCAGCAGCCTCCATGCGGGAGTACAAACAGATACGCAGTATTTT; CDR3aa: CASSLHAGVQTDTQYF
j_gene: TRBJ2-7; len: 14; d_gene: TRBD1; v_gene: TRBV5-6; abundance: NA; CDR3nt: TGTGCCAGCAGCTTGGACAGGGGGCAATACGAGCAGTACTTC; CDR3aa: CASSLDRGQYEQYF
j_gene: TRBJ1-1; len: 11; d_gene: NA; v_gene: TRBV28; abundance: many; CDR3nt: TGTGCCAGCAGCCCAAACACTGAAGCTTTCTTT; CDR3aa: CASSPNTEAFF
j_gene: TRBJ1-1; len: 16; d_gene: TRBD1; v_gene: TRBV5-1; abundance: NA; CDR3nt: TGCGCCAGCACTCTCTTACCGGGACAGGCTAACACTGAAGCTTTCTTT; CDR3aa: CASTLLPGQANTEAFF
j_gene: TRBJ1-2; len: 17; d_gene: TRBD1; v_gene: TRBV18; abundance: NA; CDR3nt: TGTGCCAGCTCACCGGCCGGGACAGGGGATTTCGACTATGGCTACACCTTC; CDR3aa: CASSPAGTGDFDYGYTF
j_gene: TRBJ1-1; len: 16; d_gene: NA; v_gene: TRBV7-2; abundance: NA; CDR3nt: TGTGCCAGCAGCTTAGCGTGGGTGGGGTTGAACACTGAAGCTTTCTTT; CDR3aa: CASSLAWVGLNTEAFF
j_gene: TRBJ2-1; len: 12; d_gene: NA; v_gene: TRBV18; abundance: NA; CDR3nt: TGTGCCAGCTCGCCTTCAGCGCTTGAGCAGTTCTTC; CDR3aa: CASSPSALEQFF
j_gene: TRBJ1-1; len: 14; d_gene: TRBD1; v_gene: TRBV4-1; abundance: NA; CDR3nt: TGCGCCAGCAGCCTAAGGACAGGGGAGACTGAAGCTTTCTTT; CDR3aa: CASSLRTGETEAFF
j_gene: TRBJ1-1; len: 13; d_gene: NA; v_gene: TRBV7-3; abundance: NA; CDR3nt: TGTGCCAGCAGCTTAAGCCGGAACACTGAAGCTTTCTTT; CDR3aa: CASSLSRNTEAFF